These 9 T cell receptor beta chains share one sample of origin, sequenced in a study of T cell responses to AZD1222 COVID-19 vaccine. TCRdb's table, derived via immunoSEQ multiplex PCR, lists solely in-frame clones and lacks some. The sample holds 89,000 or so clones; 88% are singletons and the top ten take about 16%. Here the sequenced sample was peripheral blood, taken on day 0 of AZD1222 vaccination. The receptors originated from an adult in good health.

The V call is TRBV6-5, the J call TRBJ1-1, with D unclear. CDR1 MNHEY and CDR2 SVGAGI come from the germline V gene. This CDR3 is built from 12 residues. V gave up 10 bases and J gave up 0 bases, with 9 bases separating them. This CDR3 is CATRAVNTEAFF. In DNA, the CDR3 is TGTGCCACCCGGGCCGTGAACACTGAAGCTTTCTTT.

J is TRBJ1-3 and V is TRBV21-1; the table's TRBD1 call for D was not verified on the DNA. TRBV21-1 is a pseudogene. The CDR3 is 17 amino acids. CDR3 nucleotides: TGTGCCAGCAGCAATTCCGTTCTCGACAGCTCTGGAAACACCATATATTTT. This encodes CASSNSVLDSSGNTIYF.

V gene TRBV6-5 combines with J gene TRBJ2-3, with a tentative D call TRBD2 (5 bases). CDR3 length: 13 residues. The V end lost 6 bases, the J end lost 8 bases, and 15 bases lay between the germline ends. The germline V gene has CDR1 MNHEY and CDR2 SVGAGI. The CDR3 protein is CASSSPRVRTQYF. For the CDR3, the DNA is TGTGCCAGCAGCTCCCCGCGGGTTCGTACGCAGTATTTT.

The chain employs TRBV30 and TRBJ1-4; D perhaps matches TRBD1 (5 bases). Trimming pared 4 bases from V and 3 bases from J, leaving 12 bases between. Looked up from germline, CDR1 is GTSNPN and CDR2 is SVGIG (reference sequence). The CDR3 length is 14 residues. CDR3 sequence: CAWKGGTSNEKLFF. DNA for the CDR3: TGTGCCTGGAAGGGTGGGACCTCTAATGAAAAACTGTTTTTT.

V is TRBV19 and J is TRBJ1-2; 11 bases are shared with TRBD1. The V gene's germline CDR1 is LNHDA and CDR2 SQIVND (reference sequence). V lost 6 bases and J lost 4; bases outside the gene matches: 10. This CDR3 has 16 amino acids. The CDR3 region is CASSPLGTGGVYGYTF. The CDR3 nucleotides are TGTGCCAGTAGCCCCCTTGGGACAGGGGGAGTCTATGGCTACACCTTC.

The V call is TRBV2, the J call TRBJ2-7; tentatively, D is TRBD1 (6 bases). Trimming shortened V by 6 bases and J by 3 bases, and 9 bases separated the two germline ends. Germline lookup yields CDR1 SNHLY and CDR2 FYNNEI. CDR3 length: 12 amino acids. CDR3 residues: CASSGQNYEQYF. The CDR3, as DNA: TGTGCCAGCAGCGGACAGAACTACGAGCAGTACTTC.

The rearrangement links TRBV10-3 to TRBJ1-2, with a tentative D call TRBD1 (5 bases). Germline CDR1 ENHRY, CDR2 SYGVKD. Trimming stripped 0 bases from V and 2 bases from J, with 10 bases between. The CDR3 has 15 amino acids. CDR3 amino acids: CAISESDMGNYGYTF. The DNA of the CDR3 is TGTGCCATCAGTGAGTCGGACATGGGGAACTATGGCTACACCTTC.

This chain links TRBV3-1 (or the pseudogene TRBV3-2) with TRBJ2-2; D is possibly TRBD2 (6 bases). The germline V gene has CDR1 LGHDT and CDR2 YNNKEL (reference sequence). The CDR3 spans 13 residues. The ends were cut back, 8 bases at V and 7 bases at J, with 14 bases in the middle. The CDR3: CASVGGVSGELFF. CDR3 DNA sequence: TGTGCCAGCGTGGGGGGAGTGAGCGGGGAGCTGTTTTTT.

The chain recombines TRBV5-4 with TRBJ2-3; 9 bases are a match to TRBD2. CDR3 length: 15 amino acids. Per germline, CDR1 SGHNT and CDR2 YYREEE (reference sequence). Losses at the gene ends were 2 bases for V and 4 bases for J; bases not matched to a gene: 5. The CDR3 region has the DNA TGTGCCAGCAGCTTCGTTCAGCGGGAGGCAGATACGCAGTATTTT. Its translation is CASSFVQREADTQYF.